Only a few counts were recorded for the clone carrying this T cell receptor (beta chain). Its antigen is currently unknown. The data derive from a study of beta chain features in type 1 diabetes. Whole-study findings and limits: Type 1 diabetes patients showed a moderate but significant shortening of TCRB CDR3s in all four CD4+ subsets.

The trim removed 1 base at V and 2 bases at J, leaving 1 base unmatched. The length of the CDR3 is 15 residues. CDR1 is SGHTA, CDR2 FQGTGA, per germline. Reverse transcribing all isolated RNA meant expressed TCRB transcripts were sequenced. Only in-frame clones appear in the TCRdb table, and some are missing; sequencing was by immunoSEQ multiplex PCR. The data contain a few hundred thousand clones, 8.5% to 10% of them singletons. The receptor comes from a man aged 30-40 years with type 1 diabetes. Sample: central memory CD4+ T cells from blood. This chain uses TRBV7-3 with TRBJ2-2, with 7 bases lining up with TRBD2. The CDR3 bases are TGTGCCAGCAGCTTAAGCGGGGGAAACACCGGGGAGCTGTTTTTT. This encodes CASSLSGGNTGELFF. The full variable domain, with the rest looked up from reference TRBV7-3 and TRBJ2-2, is GAGVSQTPSNKVTEKGKYVELRCDPISGHTALYWYRQSLGQGPEFLIYFQGTGAADDSGLPNDRFFAVRPEGSVSTLKIQRTERGDSAVYLCASSLSGGNTGELFFGEGSRLTVL.